The next 14 T cell receptor beta chains were all read from a single sample in a study of T-cell reconstitution after alpha-beta-depleted transplantation in children (TCRdb year 2016). Library preparation employed PCR. TCRdb lists the instrument as Illumina HiSeq 2500. TCR library preparation used molecular barcoding, with unique molecular identifiers applied to normalize quantification of the TCRbeta repertoire. TCRdb applied fastp at Q25 and MiXCR to the public reads, then kept only in-frame beta chains. A single entry per CDR3 protein holds the most common genes and DNA from its merged rows. The sample records about 580,000 distinct CDR3 sequences, 20% to 30% of which are singletons. Just over 35% of the sample lies in the top ten. The treatment or condition label, read with the paper, signifies: allogeneic hematopoietic cell transplantation with graft depleted of TCRalphabeta T cells and CD19 B cells.

Specimen: PBMCs, collected before TCRalphabeta/CD19-depleted stem cell transplant. These receptors originate from a boy under two years old with Wiskott-Aldrich syndrome, due to receive a stem cell transplant.

J is TRBJ2-7 and V is TRBV5-5, with 7 bases fitting TRBD2. The J segment lost 0 bases and the V segment lost 0 bases, leaving 6 bases of the junction unmatched. The germline gives CDR1 SGHKS, CDR2 YYEKEE (reference sequence). CDR3 length: 16 amino acids. DNA of the CDR3: TGTGCCAGCAGCTTGGTGGAACTAGCGCTCTCCTACGAGCAGTACTTC. This codes for CASSLVELALSYEQYF.

The CDR3 region is CSVVFRGQETQYF. The CDR3 nucleotides are TGCAGCGTTGTCTTCAGGGGGCAAGAGACCCAGTACTTC. The chain recombines TRBV29-1 with TRBJ2-5; TRBD1 agrees at 7 bases. The V gene's germline CDR1 is SQVTM and CDR2 ANQGSEA. J was trimmed by 2 bases and V by 4 bases; bases with no gene match: 4. CDR3 length: 13 residues.

This clonotype was picked up a small number of times. The chain has TRBV11-2 and TRBJ2-7; 9 positions match TRBD1. CDR1 SGHAT and CDR2 FQNNGV come from the germline V gene. The CDR3 covers 16 residues. With V trimmed by 4 bases and J by 5 bases, 12 bases remained unmatched. CDR3 residues: CASSSWTGAPTHEQYF. In nucleotides, the CDR3 is TGTGCCAGCAGCTCCTGGACAGGGGCGCCCACCCACGAGCAGTACTTC.

J is TRBJ2-1 and V is TRBV29-1; D call uncertain. V lost 3 bases, J lost 7 bases, and 28 bases lay in between. This CDR3 is 18 amino acids long. The V gene's germline CDR1 is SQVTM and CDR2 ANQGSEA. The CDR3 DNA reads TGCAGCGTTGAGAAGGATAGGCTAGAGATCTTGCTAGGAAATGAGCAGTTCTTC. Its translation: CSVEKDRLEILLGNEQFF.

The sample holds one count of this clonotype. The chain has TRBV7-9 and TRBJ2-5, with 10 bases matching TRBD1. The V and J ends lost 3 bases and 3 bases, in that order; junction bases with no gene match: 4. The length of the CDR3 is 15 residues. CDR1 is SEHNR, CDR2 FQNEAQ, per germline (reference sequence). Written as DNA, the CDR3 is TGTGCCAGCAGCTTCCCGGGACAGGGGAAAGAGACCCAGTACTTC. This sequence encodes CASSFPGQGKETQYF.

The rearrangement links TRBV15 to TRBJ2-3; perhaps TRBD2 as D (6 bases). This CDR3 contains 16 residues. Germline V gene lookup returns CDR1 LNHNV and CDR2 YYDKDF (reference sequence). Trimming took off 0 bases at V and 4 bases at J, with 14 bases between the two ends. CDR3 sequence reads: CATSRDFTSFADTQYF. CDR3 DNA: TGTGCCACCAGCAGAGATTTTACTAGCTTTGCAGATACGCAGTATTTT.

This clonotype was seen a handful of times. The chain recombines TRBV20-1 with TRBJ2-1, with D unclear. V dropped 8 bases and J dropped 1 base, with 15 bases sitting between them. The CDR3 has 14 residues. The germline V gene encodes CDR1 DFQATT and CDR2 SNEGSKA (reference sequence). The CDR3 reads CSPIWMLSYNEQFF. The CDR3 nucleotides read TGCAGTCCCATCTGGATGCTTTCCTACAATGAGCAGTTCTTC.

The rearrangement joins TRBV29-1 to TRBJ2-1, with a tentative D call TRBD2 (5 bases). V lost 4 bases and J lost 0, with 10 bases in between. The CDR3 spans 14 residues. CDR1 is SQVTM and CDR2 is ANQGSEA in the germline V gene. The CDR3 nucleotides read TGCAGCGTTGGGGTTGAGGGCTCCTACAATGAGCAGTTCTTC. This translates into CSVGVEGSYNEQFF.

The genes are TRBV20-1 and TRBJ2-3; D is possibly TRBD2 (5 bases). There are 13 residues in the CDR3. V was shortened by 3 bases and J by 0 bases, with 7 bases between the two germline ends. Per germline, CDR1 DFQATT and CDR2 SNEGSKA (reference sequence). The CDR3 region is CSASGGSTDTQYF. The CDR3 DNA is TGCAGTGCTAGCGGCGGGAGCACAGATACGCAGTATTTT.

In DNA, the CDR3 is TGTGCCAGCAGCCCCGGGCTCGCGGGAGGGCCGAACACCGGGGAGCTGTTTTTT. Its translation is CASSPGLAGGPNTGELFF. The chain has TRBV4-2 and TRBJ2-2; TRBD2 agrees at 9 bases. V shed 4 bases, J shed 0 bases, and the junction held 9 bases outside the gene matches. The V gene's germline CDR1 is LGHNA and CDR2 YNFKEQ. The CDR3 covers 18 residues.

This clonotype came up a few times. V is TRBV27 and J is TRBJ2-3; 8 positions match TRBD2. The CDR3 has 15 amino acids. The junction had 7 bases not matched to a gene; V was cut back by 2 bases and J by 6 bases. The germline gives CDR1 MNHEY, CDR2 SMNVEV (reference sequence). This CDR3 is CASSLGGGLWDTQYF. The CDR3 bases are TGTGCCAGCAGTTTAGGCGGGGGGCTTTGGGATACGCAGTATTTT.

The table lists this clonotype with a few counts. The chain recombines TRBV10-3 with TRBJ1-1, with TRBD1 as a possible D gene (6 bases). Germline V lookup: CDR1 ENHRY, CDR2 SYGVKD. Trimming removed 0 bases at V and 4 bases at J, with 12 bases between. This CDR3 comprises 15 residues. The CDR3 sequence is CAISESEGVGTEAFF. CDR3 DNA sequence: TGTGCCATCAGTGAGTCGGAGGGGGTAGGCACTGAAGCTTTCTTT.

This chain links TRBV20-1 with TRBJ2-1; weak D call: TRBD2 (6 bases). V dropped 0 bases and J dropped 9 bases, with 15 bases sitting between them. Germline loops: CDR1 DFQATT, CDR2 SNEGSKA (reference sequence). This CDR3 has 14 amino acids. CDR3 in amino acids: CSARDSGRRGEQFF. The CDR3 DNA reads as TGCAGTGCTAGAGATTCGGGCAGGCGGGGTGAGCAGTTCTTC.

This chain links TRBV5-1 with TRBJ2-1, with TRBD2 identical over 8 bases. This CDR3 contains 14 residues. Trimming removed 0 bases from V and 9 bases from J; junction bases left unmatched: 5. Germline V gene data show CDR1 as SGHRS and CDR2 as YFSETQ. The CDR3 coding sequence is TGCGCCAGCAGCTTGGGACCGGGAGGGGGTGAGCAGTTCTTC. It yields the protein CASSLGPGGGEQFF.